The T cell receptor beta chain described here comes from a study of T cell changes during pregnancy in multiple sclerosis. V was trimmed by 3 bases and J by 3 bases, leaving 6 bases between them. Germline V lookup: CDR1 SGHKS, CDR2 YYEKEE (reference sequence). This CDR3 is 12 amino acids long. Some clones are missing from TCRdb's copy, which holds only in-frame ones; the method was immunoSEQ multiplex PCR. The sample holds 80,000 to 130,000 clones, approximately 94% seen once. The sample here was peripheral blood, taken before pregnancy. V usage is TRBV5-5 and J usage is TRBJ1-2; D gene unclear. The sequence came from a female donor with multiple sclerosis, enrolled in a pregnancy study. Written as DNA, the CDR3 is TGTGCCAGCAGCTCTCAGGACTATGGCTACACCTTC. Amino acids: CASSSQDYGYTF.